This T cell receptor beta chain was captured in a study of cytomegalovirus exposure and HLA in healthy donors. Study overall: In terms of ancestry, the Caucasian-associated cluster contained about four fifths of the 398 genotyped donors.

Study-wide points: Follow-up analysis later connected one missense variant in DCLRE1C with trimming of TCR beta V- and J-genes. As immune exposure information, only CMV serostatus was available. Earlier results showed most TCR beta V segments being productive about 87% or about 30% of the time.

PCR employed 60 Vbeta and 13 Jbeta primers. Assay used: immunoSEQ multiplex PCR; TCRdb lists only in-frame clones, some missing. The data hold fewer than 250,000 clones, with 82% observed a single time. For this clone: Its antigen is not identified.

V shed 3 bases and J shed 3 bases, with 11 bases lying between them. Germline V CDR1 and CDR2: MDHEN, SYDVKM. The CDR3 contains 14 residues. The material sequenced was PBMCs. The chain couples TRBV28 to TRBJ1-2; D is perhaps TRBD1 (5 bases). The clonotype comes from a man aged 35 to 55 in good health and CMV-seropositive. The CDR3 region has the DNA TGTGCCAGCAGTTTGGCAGGGTACGACTATGGCTACACCTTC. It translates to CASSLAGYDYGYTF.